Sequencing of this TCR beta chain was carried out in a study of T-cell memory formation after mild COVID-19. On the study more broadly: Clusters were largely donor specific. Study-wide results and caveats: Second-wave clones peaking on day 37 lacked confirmed SARS-CoV-2 specificity. Clones that contracted from day 15 to 85 had balanced CD4/CD8; later expanders were CD4+ biased. Certain responding clones were present in pre-infection memory, suggesting participation of cross-reactive memory.

V was shortened by 3 bases and J by 1 base, with 0 bases between the two germline ends. The CDR3 is 11 residues long. Germline CDR1 and CDR2: SQVTM and ANQGSEA. There are a few counts of this clonotype. As yet, its antigen is unknown. TCRdb re-called the 5' RACE reads through MiXCR, storing one row per CDR3 protein. This sample has 240,000 or so distinct CDR3 sequences; roughly a tenth occur once, and the top ten carry around 20%. The sequenced sample consisted of PBMCs or a T cell subset sorted from them (not recorded which). The sequence was obtained from a young man who had mild COVID-19 (a few samples of this study predate the infection). Cell type and time point are not known. The chain recombines TRBV29-1 with TRBJ2-2; D is undetermined. CDR3 sequence reads: CSVENTGELFF. CDR3 in DNA: TGCAGCGTTGAGAACACCGGGGAGCTGTTTTTT.